This entry is about one T cell receptor beta chain. This specimen comes from a study of CD8+CD57+ T cells in acquired aplastic anemia. Patients included in sequencing had previously demonstrated CD8+CD57+ cell expansion by flow cytometry. Both TCR beta VDJ combination and CDR3 sequence profiling were carried out. Genomic DNA was the template for this profiling. MiXCR, run by TCRdb on the reads, gives a single entry per CDR3 protein. The sample shows 190,000 or so distinct CDR3 sequences, around 48% of them seen only once. Germline CDR1 and CDR2: LNHNV and YYDKDF (reference sequence). Trimming left V 3 bases short and J 4 bases short, with 10 bases between. The CDR3 has 14 amino acids.

The sample consisted of sorted CD4+, CD8+, or CD8+CD57+ T cells (not recorded which) from PBMCs. This TCR was recovered from a human donor with aplastic anemia. The chain couples TRBV15 to TRBJ1-3; D possibly corresponds to TRBD1 (5 bases). The CDR3: CATSRGLSGNTIYF. The CDR3 coding sequence is TGTGCCACCAGCAGGGGACTGAGCGGAAACACCATATATTTT. Full variable domain (rest looked up from reference TRBV15 and TRBJ1-3): DAMVIQNPRYQVTQFGKPVTLSCSQTLNHNVMYWYQQKSSQAPKLLFHYYDKDFNNEADTPDNFQSRRPNTSFCFLDIRSPGLGDTAMYLCATSRGLSGNTIYFGEGSWLTVV.